The 18 T cell receptor beta chains given below trace back to one sample, sequenced in a study of blood T cell repertoires in COVID-19 (TCRdb year 2020). The method behind the library was the immunoSEQ multiplex PCR assay. In TCRdb, the immuneACCESS table is reduced to in-frame sequences with V and J assigned. These tables do not hold every clone; where another copy was compared, an unresolved V gene accounts for under half, and the others remain unexplained. This sample comprises more than 350,000 clones, 70% to 90% of them detected only once. Less than 1.5% of the sample comes from the top ten. The sample consisted of PBMCs or T cells enriched from blood (not recorded which). These receptors came from a woman aged 18-30 years who had been exposed to COVID-19.

In this sample, this clone turned up a few times. The genes are TRBV7-8 and TRBJ1-5; tentatively, D is TRBD1 (6 bases). V shed 5 bases and J shed 11 bases, with 13 bases lying between them. CDR1 SGHVS and CDR2 FQNEAQ come from the germline V gene. The CDR3 covers 12 residues. The CDR3 reads CASSLDRTAQHF. The CDR3 DNA reads as TGTGCCAGCAGCCTCGACAGGACGGCCCAGCATTTT.

The chain uses TRBV7-9 and TRBJ2-1; a weak D match, TRBD2 (6 bases). The CDR3 sequence is 16 residues long. The ends were cut back, 0 bases at V and 6 bases at J, with 15 bases in the middle. Germline assignment: CDR1 SEHNR and CDR2 FQNEAQ (reference sequence). For the CDR3, the DNA is TGTGCCAGCAGCTTAGCGCCAGGACTAAAAGGCAATGAGCAGTTCTTC. This sequence encodes CASSLAPGLKGNEQFF.

The rearrangement links TRBV5-6 to TRBJ2-2, with TRBD1 matching over 7 bases. The CDR3 sequence is 17 residues long. Looked up from germline, CDR1 is SGHDT and CDR2 is YYEEEE. V was clipped by 0 bases and J by 1 base; unmatched bases: 6. The CDR3 DNA reads TGTGCCAGCAGCTTGGACCCCGGGACAGTGAACACCGGGGAGCTGTTTTTT. This sequence encodes CASSLDPGTVNTGELFF.

The rearrangement uses TRBV7-9 and TRBJ1-1, with a tentative D call TRBD1 (6 bases). Germline V gene lookup returns CDR1 SEHNR and CDR2 FQNEAQ (reference sequence). The ends were cut back, 7 bases at V and 8 bases at J, with 20 bases in the middle. The CDR3 is 14 amino acids. Here the CDR3 DNA reads TGTGCCAGCAACAATCCAGGGGTAGGAACGGAAGCTTTCTTT. Encoded protein: CASNNPGVGTEAFF.

Regarding this clone: An end of the junction does not agree with germline; a read error may underlie this. The chain combines TRBV14 with TRBJ1-2; D remains unclear. The CDR3 extends over 16 amino acids. Germline loops: CDR1 SGHDN, CDR2 FVKESK. The CDR3 protein is CASSKEGSGRSYGYTF. The CDR3 DNA reads TGTGCCAGCAGCAAAGAGGGTAGCGGGAGATCCTATGGCTACACCTTC.

The chain is built from TRBV10-3 and TRBJ2-7; 7 bases match TRBD1. The junction had 4 bases not matched to a gene; V was cut back by 3 bases and J by 2 bases. CDR3 size: 14 residues. Germline V lookup: CDR1 ENHRY, CDR2 SYGVKD. As DNA, the CDR3 is TGTGCCATCAGTGATGGGACAGAGGCCTACGAGCAGTACTTC. Translating it yields CAISDGTEAYEQYF.

CDR3 sequence: CASSSDRSGHYEQYF. The CDR3 bases are TGTGCCAGCAGCTCCGACAGGTCGGGACATTACGAGCAGTACTTC. The chain recombines TRBV13 with TRBJ2-7, with D tentatively TRBD1 (6 bases). Germline-derived CDR1 and CDR2 are PRHDT and FYEKMQ (reference sequence). The CDR3 length is 15 residues. Trimming cost V 4 bases and J 4 bases, with 17 bases left between them.

The rearrangement links TRBV7-9 to TRBJ1-2, with 7 bases aligning to TRBD1. Per germline, CDR1 SEHNR and CDR2 FQNEAQ (reference sequence). CDR3 size: 14 residues. Trimming at V came to 5 bases and at J to 4 bases, leaving 7 bases not matched to a gene. CDR3 sequence: CASSPGPGGYGYTF. DNA of the CDR3: TGTGCCAGCAGCCCTGGCCCAGGGGGCTATGGCTACACCTTC.

J is TRBJ2-5 and V is TRBV18; weak D call: TRBD2 (6 bases). V lost 1 base and J lost 4, with 13 bases in between. The CDR3 extends over 15 amino acids. Per germline, CDR1 KGHSH and CDR2 LQKENI. CDR3: CASSPRSGEVETQYF. CDR3 nucleotides: TGTGCCAGCTCACCACGGTCGGGGGAGGTAGAGACCCAGTACTTC.

The chain has TRBV18 and TRBJ2-7; 9 bases are a match to TRBD1. Germline V gives CDR1 KGHSH, CDR2 LQKENI. Trimming took 3 bases from V and 3 from J; bases not matched to a gene: 3. The CDR3 contains 14 residues. The CDR3 DNA reads as TGTGCCAGCTCACCGGGACAGGGAGACTACGAGCAGTACTTC. This codes for CASSPGQGDYEQYF.

This chain links TRBV15 with TRBJ2-3; maybe TRBD2 (6 bases). This CDR3 is 18 amino acids long. Germline V CDR1 and CDR2: LNHNV, YYDKDF (reference sequence). V was cut by 3 bases and J by 0 bases, with 19 bases left in between. CDR3 amino acids: CATSSHGDSGTSTDTQYF. The CDR3 DNA reads as TGTGCCACCAGCAGCCACGGGGATAGCGGAACTAGCACAGATACGCAGTATTTT.

The chain couples TRBV15 to TRBJ1-1; TRBD1 matches at 7 bases. V was pared by 5 bases and J by 6 bases, with 6 bases of the junction left unmatched. CDR3 size: 13 residues. Germline V gene data show CDR1 as LNHNV and CDR2 as YYDKDF (reference sequence). The CDR3 DNA follows: TGTGCCACCAGCTTAACAGGGGCAGCTGAAGCTTTCTTT. It encodes CATSLTGAAEAFF.

V and J are TRBV11-3 and TRBJ2-1; D may be TRBD1 (5 bases). Trimming stripped 0 bases from V and 8 bases from J, with 17 bases between. Germline CDR1 reads SGHNT; CDR2 reads YENEEA. The CDR3 totals 16 residues. CDR3 in amino acids: CASSLDSGPRRDEQFF. CDR3 nucleotides: TGTGCCAGCAGCTTAGATTCAGGGCCCCGACGGGATGAGCAGTTCTTC.

This chain uses TRBV30 with TRBJ1-1; D gene unclear. CDR3 length: 12 amino acids. Trimming shortened V by 5 bases and J by 0 bases, and 7 bases separated the two germline ends. Germline loops: CDR1 GTSNPN, CDR2 SVGIG (reference sequence). Here the CDR3 reads CAWGSLNTEAFF. The DNA for the CDR3 is TGTGCCTGGGGCAGTTTGAACACTGAAGCTTTCTTT.

This chain joins TRBV6-2 or TRBV6-3 and TRBJ2-1, with 10 bases identical to TRBD2. Losses at the gene ends were 5 bases for V and 4 bases for J; bases not matched to a gene: 11. Germline V lookup: CDR1 MNHEY, CDR2 SVGEGT. This CDR3 is 17 amino acids long. CDR3 region: CASSETLAGGLYNEQFF. In nucleotides, the CDR3 is TGTGCCAGCAGTGAGACGTTAGCGGGGGGTTTGTACAATGAGCAGTTCTTC.

The sample holds one count of this clone. The chain joins TRBV6-4 to TRBJ2-1; 11 bases map to TRBD2. Germline CDR1 MRHNA, CDR2 SNTAGT. Trimming removed 4 bases from V and 8 bases from J; junction bases left unmatched: 7. The CDR3 has 15 amino acids. DNA for the CDR3: TGTGCCAGCAGTGTTACTAGCGGGAGACATGATGAGCAGTTCTTC. This encodes CASSVTSGRHDEQFF.

The chain joins TRBV19 to TRBJ1-3, with TRBD1 matching 7 bases. The CDR3 has 16 residues. Trimming cost V 5 bases and J 0 bases; bases outside gene matches: 7. Germline CDR1 and CDR2: LNHDA and SQIVND (reference sequence). In DNA form, the CDR3 reads TGTGCCAGTAGTTCAGCGACAGGGTCCTCTGGAAACACCATATATTTT. This gives the protein CASSSATGSSGNTIYF. Complete variable domain (other parts from reference TRBV19 and TRBJ1-3): DGGITQSPKYLFRKEGQNVTLSCEQNLNHDAMYWYRQDPGQGLRLIYYSQIVNDFQKGDIAEGYSVSREKKESFPLTVTSAQKNPTAFYLCASSSATGSSGNTIYFGEGSWLTVV.

The CDR3 loop reads CASSLVGPKYF. As DNA, the CDR3 is TGTGCCAGCAGCTTAGTGGGGCCCAAGTACTTC. The V call is TRBV7-6, the J call TRBJ2-7; tentatively, D is TRBD1 (5 bases). This CDR3 region has 11 residues. CDR1 is SGHVS and CDR2 is FNYEAQ in the germline V gene. V dropped 1 base and J dropped 11 bases, with 9 bases sitting between them.